The present TCR beta chain was sequenced within a study of T cells in Graves' hyperthyroidism and ophthalmopathy. Amplified TCR beta CDR3 regions derived from RNA transcripts. TCR CDR3 underwent first-round RT-PCR with the HTBI primer set. TCRdb recomputed calls from the multiplex PCR reads with MiXCR, one row per CDR3 protein. The sample contains 600,000 or so distinct CDR3 sequences, roughly 50% of which appear only once. General study findings and limits: Within blood appeared most thyroid clonotypes that had expanded above 0.001.

Patients were excluded for uncontrolled infection, other autoimmune disease, pregnancy or lactation. This clonotype was recorded at least ten times. Its antigen is as yet unknown. The germline V gene encodes CDR1 KGHDR and CDR2 SFDVKD. Trimming removed 0 bases at V and 5 bases at J, with 7 bases between. The CDR3 has 13 amino acids. The chain recombines TRBV24-1 with TRBJ2-7; unclear D gene. Source material: peripheral blood or thyroid tissue (not recorded which). This TCR was recovered from a woman aged 18 to 35 with Graves' hyperthyroidism. CDR3 sequence (DNA): TGTGCCACCAGTGATTTGCCAGGCAACGAGCAGTACTTC. It translates to CATSDLPGNEQYF.